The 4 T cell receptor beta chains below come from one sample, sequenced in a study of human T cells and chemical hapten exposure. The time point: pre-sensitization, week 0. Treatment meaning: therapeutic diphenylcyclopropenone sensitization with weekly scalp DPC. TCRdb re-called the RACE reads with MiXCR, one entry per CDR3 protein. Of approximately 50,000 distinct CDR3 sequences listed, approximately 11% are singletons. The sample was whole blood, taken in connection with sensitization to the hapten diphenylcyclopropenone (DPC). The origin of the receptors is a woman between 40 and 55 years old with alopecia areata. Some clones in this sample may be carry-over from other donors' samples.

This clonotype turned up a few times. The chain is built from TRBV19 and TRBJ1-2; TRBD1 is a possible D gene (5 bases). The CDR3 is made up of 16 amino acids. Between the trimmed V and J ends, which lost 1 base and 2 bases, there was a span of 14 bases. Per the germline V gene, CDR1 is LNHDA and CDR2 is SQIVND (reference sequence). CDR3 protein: CASSIVRGEGNYGYTF. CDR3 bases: TGTGCCAGTAGTATAGTCCGCGGAGAGGGGAACTATGGCTACACCTTC. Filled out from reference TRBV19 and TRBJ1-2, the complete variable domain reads DGGITQSPKYLFRKEGQNVTLSCEQNLNHDAMYWYRQDPGQGLRLIYYSQIVNDFQKGDIAEGYSVSREKKESFPLTVTSAQKNPTAFYLCASSIVRGEGNYGYTFGSGTRLTVV.

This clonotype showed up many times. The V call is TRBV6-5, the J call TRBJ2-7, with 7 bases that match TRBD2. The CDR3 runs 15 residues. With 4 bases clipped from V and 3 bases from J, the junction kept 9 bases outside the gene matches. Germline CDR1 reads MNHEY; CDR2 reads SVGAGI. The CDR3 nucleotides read TGTGCCAGCAGTTCCAGCGGGGCCCTCTTCTACGAGCAGTACTTC. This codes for CASSSSGALFYEQYF.

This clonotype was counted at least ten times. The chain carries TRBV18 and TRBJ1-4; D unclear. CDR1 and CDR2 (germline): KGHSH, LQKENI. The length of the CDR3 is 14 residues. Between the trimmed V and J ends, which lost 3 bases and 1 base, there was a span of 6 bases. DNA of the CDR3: TGTGCCAGCTCACCGAGGAGAACTAATGAAAAACTGTTTTTT. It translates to CASSPRRTNEKLFF.

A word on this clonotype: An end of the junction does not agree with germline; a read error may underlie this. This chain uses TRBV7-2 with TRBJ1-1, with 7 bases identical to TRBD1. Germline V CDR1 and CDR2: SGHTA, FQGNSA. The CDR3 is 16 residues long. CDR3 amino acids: CAGSLEGAVQGREAFF. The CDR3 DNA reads TGTGCCGGCAGCTTAGAAGGGGCGGTACAGGGGCGAGAAGCTTTCTTT.